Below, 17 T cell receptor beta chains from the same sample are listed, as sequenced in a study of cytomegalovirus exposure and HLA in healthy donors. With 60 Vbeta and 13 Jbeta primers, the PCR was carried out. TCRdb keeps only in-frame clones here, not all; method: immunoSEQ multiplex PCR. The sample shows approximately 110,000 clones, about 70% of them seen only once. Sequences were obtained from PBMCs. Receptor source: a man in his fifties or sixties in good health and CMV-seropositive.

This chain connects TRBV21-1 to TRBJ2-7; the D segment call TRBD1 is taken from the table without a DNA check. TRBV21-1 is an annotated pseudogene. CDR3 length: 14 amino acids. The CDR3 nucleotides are TGTGCCAGCAGCAACGACAGGGTCTCCTACGAGCAGTACTTC. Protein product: CASSNDRVSYEQYF.

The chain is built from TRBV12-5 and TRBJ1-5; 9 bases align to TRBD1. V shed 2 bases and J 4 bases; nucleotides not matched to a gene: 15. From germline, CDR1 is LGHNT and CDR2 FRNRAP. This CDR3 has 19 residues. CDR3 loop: CASGLTDRGTNAANQPQHF. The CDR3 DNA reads TGTGCTAGTGGTTTGACGGACAGGGGAACGAACGCGGCAAATCAGCCCCAGCATTTT.

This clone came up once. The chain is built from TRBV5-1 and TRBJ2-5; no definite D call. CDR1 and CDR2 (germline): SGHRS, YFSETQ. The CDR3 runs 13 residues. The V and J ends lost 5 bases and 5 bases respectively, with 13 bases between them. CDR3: CASSIPFGETQYF. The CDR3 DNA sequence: TGCGCCAGCAGTATCCCCTTCGGGGAGACCCAGTACTTC.

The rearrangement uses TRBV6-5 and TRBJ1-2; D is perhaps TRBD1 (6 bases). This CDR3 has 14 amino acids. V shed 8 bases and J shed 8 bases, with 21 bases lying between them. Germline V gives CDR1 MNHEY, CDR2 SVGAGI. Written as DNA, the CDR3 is TGTGCCAGCCGACTCATAGGGGGGGGGCGAGGCTACACCTTC. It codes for CASRLIGGGRGYTF.

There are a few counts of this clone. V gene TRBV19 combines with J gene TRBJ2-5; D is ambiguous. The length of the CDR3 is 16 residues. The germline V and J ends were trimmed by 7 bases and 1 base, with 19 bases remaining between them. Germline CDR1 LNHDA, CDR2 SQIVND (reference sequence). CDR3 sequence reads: CASTTDAGTSQETQYF. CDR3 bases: TGTGCCAGTACCACTGATGCAGGAACCTCCCAAGAGACCCAGTACTTC.

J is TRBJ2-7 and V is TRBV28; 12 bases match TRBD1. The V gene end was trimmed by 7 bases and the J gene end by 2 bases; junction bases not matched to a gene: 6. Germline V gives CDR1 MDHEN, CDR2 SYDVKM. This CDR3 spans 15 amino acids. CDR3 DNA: TGTGCCAGCATCCTCGGGACAGGGGGCCCCTACGAGCAGTACTTC. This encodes CASILGTGGPYEQYF.

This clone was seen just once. CDR3 loop: CASKEAGNTIYF. CDR3 coding DNA: TGTGCCAGCAAAGAGGCTGGAAACACCATATATTTT. The chain is built from TRBV2 and TRBJ1-3; D is unresolved. This CDR3 spans 12 amino acids. Per germline, CDR1 SNHLY and CDR2 FYNNEI. The V end was cut by 7 bases, the J end by 2 bases, with 6 bases between.

CDR3 in DNA: TGTGCCAGCAGTTACGGGGACAGGGAGGGCCAGCCCCAGCATTTT. Encoded protein: CASSYGDREGQPQHF. The genes are TRBV6-5 and TRBJ1-5; 9 bases are a match to TRBD1. The germline CDR1 and CDR2 sequences are MNHEY and SVGAGI. The CDR3 has 15 residues. V lost 2 bases to trimming and J lost 7 bases; unmatched junction nucleotides: 6.

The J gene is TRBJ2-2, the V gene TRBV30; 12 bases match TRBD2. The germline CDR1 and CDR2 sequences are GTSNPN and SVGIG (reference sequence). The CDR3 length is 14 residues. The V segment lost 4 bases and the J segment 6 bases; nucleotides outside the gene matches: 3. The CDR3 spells CAWNLAGGSGELFF. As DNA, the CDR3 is TGTGCCTGGAATCTAGCGGGAGGGTCCGGGGAGCTGTTTTTT.

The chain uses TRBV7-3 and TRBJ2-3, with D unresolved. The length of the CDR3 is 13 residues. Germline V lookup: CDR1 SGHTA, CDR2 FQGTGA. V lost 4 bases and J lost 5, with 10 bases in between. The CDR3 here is CASSSLGGDTQYF. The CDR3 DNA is TGTGCCAGCAGCTCCCTCGGTGGAGATACGCAGTATTTT.

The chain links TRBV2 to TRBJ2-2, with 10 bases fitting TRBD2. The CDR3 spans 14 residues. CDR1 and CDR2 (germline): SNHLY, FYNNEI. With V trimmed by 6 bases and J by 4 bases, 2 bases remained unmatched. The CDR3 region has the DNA TGTGCCAGCAGACTAGCGGGAACCACCGGGGAGCTGTTTTTT. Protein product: CASRLAGTTGELFF.

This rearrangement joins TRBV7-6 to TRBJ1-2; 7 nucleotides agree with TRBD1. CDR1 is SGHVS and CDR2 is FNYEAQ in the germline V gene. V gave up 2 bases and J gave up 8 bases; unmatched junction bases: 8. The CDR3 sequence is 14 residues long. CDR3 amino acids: CASSLKGGEDGYTF. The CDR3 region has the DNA TGTGCCAGCAGCTTAAAAGGGGGCGAGGACGGCTACACCTTC. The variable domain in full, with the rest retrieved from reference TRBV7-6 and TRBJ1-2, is GAGVSQSPRYKVTKRGQDVALRCDPISGHVSLYWYRQALGQGPEFLTYFNYEAQQDKSGLPNDRFSAERPEGSISTLTIQRTEQRDSAMYRCASSLKGGEDGYTFGSGTRLTVV.

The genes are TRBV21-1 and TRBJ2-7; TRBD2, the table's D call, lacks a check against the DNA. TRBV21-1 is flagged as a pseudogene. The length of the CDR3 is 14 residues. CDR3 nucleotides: TGTGCCAGCAGCAGGCCTAGCGGTTCCTACGAGCAGTACTTC. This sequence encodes CASSRPSGSYEQYF.

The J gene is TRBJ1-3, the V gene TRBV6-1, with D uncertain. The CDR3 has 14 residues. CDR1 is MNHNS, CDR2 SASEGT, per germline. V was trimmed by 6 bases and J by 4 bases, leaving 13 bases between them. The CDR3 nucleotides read TGTGCCAGCAGCCGGGGAGGATCCGGAAACACCATATATTTT. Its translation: CASSRGGSGNTIYF.

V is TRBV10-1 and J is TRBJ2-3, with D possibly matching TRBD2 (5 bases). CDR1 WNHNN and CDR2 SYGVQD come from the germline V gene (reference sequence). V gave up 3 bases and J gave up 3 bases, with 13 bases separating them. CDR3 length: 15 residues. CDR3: CASSEAGEGTDTQYF. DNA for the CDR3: TGCGCCAGCAGTGAAGCCGGGGAAGGGACAGATACGCAGTATTTT.

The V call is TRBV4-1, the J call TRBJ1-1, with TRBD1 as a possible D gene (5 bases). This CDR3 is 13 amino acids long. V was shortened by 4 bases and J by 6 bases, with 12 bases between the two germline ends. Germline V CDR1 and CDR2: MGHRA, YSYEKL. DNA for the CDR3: TGCGCCAGCAGCCCGGGACTGCTGGCTGAAGCTTTCTTT. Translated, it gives CASSPGLLAEAFF.

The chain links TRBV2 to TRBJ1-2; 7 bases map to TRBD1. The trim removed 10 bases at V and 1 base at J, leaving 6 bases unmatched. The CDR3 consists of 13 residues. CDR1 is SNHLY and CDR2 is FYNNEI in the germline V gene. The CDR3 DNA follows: TGTGCCACCAGACAGGGCATTAACTATGGCTACACCTTC. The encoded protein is CATRQGINYGYTF.